This TCR beta chain came from a study of cytomegalovirus exposure and HLA in healthy donors. Study background: An early data release held about 85 million unique TCRs from HLA-typed donors.

For this clone: No antigen is known for it.

V lost 3 bases, J lost 1 base, and 5 bases stayed unmatched. Germline lookup yields CDR1 SNHLY and CDR2 FYNNEI. The CDR3 length is 16 residues. PCR primers comprised 60 Vbeta and 13 Jbeta primers. Data came from immunoSEQ multiplex PCR; TCRdb stores just in-frame clones and leaves some out. Among around 180,000 clones listed, around four fifths were seen once. Study-level findings and limits: In a later analysis, TCR beta V- and J-gene trimming showed a link to a missense DCLRE1C variant. The records held CMV serostatus as the only immune exposure information.

Sequencing was performed on PBMCs. The source of this sequence is a girl aged 5 to 17 in good health and CMV-seropositive. The genes are TRBV2 and TRBJ2-3; 9 bases match TRBD2. This CDR3 reads CASSDASSGGTDTQYF. CDR3 sequence (DNA): TGTGCCAGCAGTGACGCTTCTAGCGGGGGCACAGATACGCAGTATTTT.